One sample yielded the 26 T cell receptor beta chains listed below, sequenced in a study of T-cell reconstitution after alpha-beta-depleted transplantation in children. A library of TCRbeta sequences, prepared with unique molecular identifiers, was generated. TCRdb itself ran the PCR reads through MiXCR, one entry per CDR3 protein. The sample contains about 980,000 distinct CDR3 sequences, roughly 29% of which appear only once. Sequences were derived from PBMCs, mostly from graft donor cells, sampled 360 days after TCRalphabeta/CD19-depleted stem cell transplant. The origin of the receptors is a boy younger than two who had a stem cell transplant for SCID, so the T cells may come from the graft donor.

This clonotype was seen only once. The gene calls are TRBV25-1 and TRBJ1-1; possibly TRBD1 for D (5 bases). The germline V gene has CDR1 MGHDK and CDR2 SYGVNS. V dropped 6 bases and J dropped 6 bases, with 11 bases sitting between them. The CDR3 has 12 residues. Here the CDR3 reads CASRSRGAEAFF. The CDR3 DNA sequence: TGTGCCAGCAGGTCACGGGGCGCTGAAGCTTTCTTT.

This chain joins TRBV4-3 and TRBJ2-3; TRBD2 matches at 8 bases. Unmatched junction bases numbered 7, after V lost 0 bases and J lost 5 bases. This CDR3 contains 16 residues. Germline assignment: CDR1 LGHNA and CDR2 YSLEER. Here the CDR3 DNA reads TGCGCCAGCAGCCAAGATTGGATAGCGGGGAGAGATACGCAGTATTTT. Translated, it gives CASSQDWIAGRDTQYF.

The chain carries TRBV10-3 and TRBJ1-5; D remains ambiguous. The CDR3 consists of 13 residues. CDR1 and CDR2 (germline): ENHRY, SYGVKD. V was shortened by 6 bases and J by 7 bases, with 13 bases between the two germline ends. The DNA for the CDR3 is TGTGCCATCAGGAAGGGTTTTGTCCAGCCCCAGCATTTT. Translating gives CAIRKGFVQPQHF.

At least ten counts were recorded for this clonotype. The chain joins TRBV5-1 to TRBJ2-3, with D unresolved. In germline, CDR1 is SGHRS, CDR2 YFSETQ. The CDR3 extends over 14 amino acids. V was pared by 2 bases and J by 0 bases, with 7 bases between. The CDR3 sequence is CASSFSSSTDTQYF. The CDR3 DNA is TGCGCCAGCAGCTTCTCCTCGAGCACAGATACGCAGTATTTT.

The rearrangement uses TRBV4-2 and TRBJ2-5; 9 nucleotides line up with TRBD2. Per germline, CDR1 LGHNA and CDR2 YNFKEQ. Trimming took 1 base from V and 5 from J; bases not matched to a gene: 8. This CDR3 spans 16 amino acids. The CDR3 DNA sequence: TGTGCCAGCAGCCAAGTTGGAGCGGGGGGTATGGAGACCCAGTACTTC. It yields the protein CASSQVGAGGMETQYF.

The genes are TRBV5-1 and TRBJ2-3, with TRBD1 matching over 8 bases. The CDR3 extends over 15 amino acids. Trimming took 4 bases from V and 1 from J; bases not matched to a gene: 5. Germline-derived CDR1 and CDR2 are SGHRS and YFSETQ. The DNA of the CDR3 is TGCGCCAGCAGCAAAGACAGGGGACGCACAGATACGCAGTATTTT. Protein sequence: CASSKDRGRTDTQYF.

This clonotype appeared a few times. The chain carries TRBV30 and TRBJ2-1; TRBD2 might be the D (5 bases). Trimming removed 5 bases from V and 6 bases from J, with 11 bases in between. From germline, CDR1 is GTSNPN and CDR2 SVGIG (reference sequence). The CDR3 length is 12 residues. The CDR3: CAWGPRGNEQFF. The DNA of the CDR3 is TGTGCCTGGGGACCTCGGGGCAATGAGCAGTTCTTC.

The gene calls are TRBV20-1 and TRBJ2-7; 8 bases are shared with TRBD1. This CDR3 is built from 14 residues. Germline V gene data show CDR1 as DFQATT and CDR2 as SNEGSKA (reference sequence). Germline trimming cut 6 bases from V and 6 bases from J; bases unmatched to any gene: 13. CDR3 in amino acids: CSASGDRGLSEQYF. The DNA of the CDR3 is TGCAGTGCCAGTGGAGACAGGGGTCTGTCCGAGCAGTACTTC.

This clonotype was observed a handful of times. V is TRBV20-1 and J is TRBJ2-1; D possibly corresponds to TRBD1 (5 bases). Trimming removed 5 bases at V and 3 bases at J, with 11 bases between. CDR1 and CDR2 (germline): DFQATT, SNEGSKA (reference sequence). There are 13 residues in the CDR3. The CDR3 nucleotides are TGCAGTGCTCAGACAGTCCTCTACAATGAGCAGTTCTTC. This sequence encodes CSAQTVLYNEQFF.

This clonotype has only a few counts. The chain recombines TRBV2 with TRBJ2-2; a weak D match, TRBD2 (5 bases). The CDR3 has 15 residues. The ends were cut back, 3 bases at V and 0 bases at J, with 8 bases in the middle. Germline V gives CDR1 SNHLY, CDR2 FYNNEI. The CDR3 nucleotides read TGTGCCAGCAGTGAGCTAGCTACGAACACCGGGGAGCTGTTTTTT. Its translation is CASSELATNTGELFF.

This clonotype appeared a few times. The J gene is TRBJ1-4, the V gene TRBV20-1; 7 bases match TRBD1. The germline gives CDR1 DFQATT, CDR2 SNEGSKA (reference sequence). This CDR3 is built from 14 residues. The J segment lost 0 bases and the V segment lost 6 bases, leaving 4 bases of the junction unmatched. Written as DNA, the CDR3 is TGCAGTGCCCGGACAGGATCAACTAATGAAAAACTGTTTTTT. As protein: CSARTGSTNEKLFF.

This clonotype has only a few counts. This chain uses TRBV9 with TRBJ2-3; D uncertain. Germline assignment: CDR1 SGDLS and CDR2 YYNGEE. V was cut by 7 bases and J by 4 bases, with 19 bases left in between. The CDR3 contains 15 residues. This chain's CDR3 is CASGGPKILSDTQYF. CDR3 coding DNA: TGTGCCAGCGGTGGGCCGAAAATTTTGTCAGATACGCAGTATTTT. Together with reference TRBV9 and TRBJ2-3, the CDR3 gives the full variable domain: DSGVTQTPKHLITATGQRVTLRCSPRSGDLSVYWYQQSLDQGLQFLIQYYNGEERAKGNILERFSAQQFPDLHSELNLSSLELGDSALYFCASGGPKILSDTQYFGPGTRLTVL.

This clonotype was seen a handful of times. CDR3 nucleotides: TGTGCCAGCAGCCCCCAGACTAGCGGGGGGGCCTACGAGCAGTACTTC. This sequence encodes CASSPQTSGGAYEQYF. This chain joins TRBV4-2 and TRBJ2-7, with 14 bases aligning to TRBD2. J was trimmed by 2 bases and V by 4 bases; bases with no gene match: 4. The CDR3 is 16 amino acids. Germline V gene data show CDR1 as LGHNA and CDR2 as YNFKEQ.

The rearrangement links TRBV20-1 to TRBJ1-1; D uncertain. Germline values: CDR1 DFQATT, CDR2 SNEGSKA (reference sequence). The CDR3 is 13 amino acids. V was pared by 3 bases and J by 1 base, with 9 bases between. The CDR3 DNA is TGCAGTGCTAGTACTTCCACGAACACTGAAGCTTTCTTT. Protein product: CSASTSTNTEAFF.

The CDR3 DNA sequence: TGTGCCAGCAGCCTTAGTGGGGGTGGGAAGCAGTTCTTC. This sequence encodes CASSLSGGGKQFF. This chain uses TRBV12-3 or TRBV12-4 with TRBJ2-1; tentatively, D is TRBD1 or TRBD2 (5 bases each). There are 13 residues in the CDR3. The V and J ends lost 6 bases and 11 bases respectively, with 17 bases between them.

This clonotype was detected ten times or more. This chain joins TRBV20-1 and TRBJ1-4; tentatively, D is TRBD1 (5 bases). The V end was cut by 0 bases, the J end by 1 base, with 6 bases between. There are 14 residues in the CDR3. Looked up from germline, CDR1 is DFQATT and CDR2 is SNEGSKA (reference sequence). CDR3 protein: CSARDQGTNEKLFF. CDR3 DNA sequence: TGCAGTGCTAGAGATCAGGGAACTAATGAAAAACTGTTTTTT.

In its sample, this clonotype was seen a few times. This chain connects TRBV20-1 to TRBJ2-1, with 10 bases aligning to TRBD1. The CDR3 length is 14 residues. Germline CDR1 reads DFQATT; CDR2 reads SNEGSKA (reference sequence). V shed 3 bases and J 8 bases; nucleotides not matched to a gene: 7. CDR3 loop: CSASTGTGADEQFF. Written as DNA, the CDR3 is TGCAGTGCTAGTACCGGGACAGGGGCGGATGAGCAGTTCTTC.

This clonotype was observed a few times. The chain joins TRBV29-1 to TRBJ2-1; 8 bases are shared with TRBD1. This CDR3 is built from 16 residues. Per germline, CDR1 SQVTM and CDR2 ANQGSEA. V was pared by 1 base and J by 6 bases, with 11 bases of the junction left unmatched. CDR3 nucleotides: TGCAGCGTTGAAGCCCTCGGACAGGGTTGGGTCAATGAGCAGTTCTTC. Translating gives CSVEALGQGWVNEQFF.

This clonotype was seen only a few times. The rearrangement joins TRBV20-1 to TRBJ2-5; 9 nucleotides agree with TRBD1. The J segment lost 4 bases and the V segment lost 3 bases, leaving 6 bases of the junction unmatched. Germline V gene data show CDR1 as DFQATT and CDR2 as SNEGSKA (reference sequence). This CDR3 region has 14 residues. Written as DNA, the CDR3 is TGCAGTGCTAGGCTCCCACAGGGGGCAGAGACCCAGTACTTC. It translates to CSARLPQGAETQYF.

This chain uses TRBV5-1 with TRBJ2-5, with TRBD2 matching over 9 bases. V shed 7 bases and J 5 bases; nucleotides not matched to a gene: 9. This CDR3 region has 14 residues. CDR1 and CDR2 (germline): SGHRS, YFSETQ. The CDR3 loop reads CASAPPGLAETQYF. The DNA of the CDR3 is TGCGCCAGCGCCCCCCCGGGACTAGCTGAGACCCAGTACTTC. The variable domain in full, with the rest retrieved from reference TRBV5-1 and TRBJ2-5, is KAGVTQTPRYLIKTRGQQVTLSCSPISGHRSVSWYQQTPGQGLQFLFEYFSETQRNKGNFPGRFSGRQFSNSRSEMNVSTLELGDSALYLCASAPPGLAETQYFGPGTRLLVL.

The V and J genes are TRBV12-3 or TRBV12-4 and TRBJ1-5; no firm D call. This CDR3 has 15 residues. Between the trimmed V and J ends, which lost 2 bases and 3 bases, there was a span of 11 bases. The CDR3 DNA reads TGTGCCAGCAGTTTATATGTAAGGACCAATCAGCCCCAGCATTTT. Protein product: CASSLYVRTNQPQHF.

The chain has TRBV6-1 and TRBJ2-2; either TRBD1 or TRBD2 may fit D (5 bases each). Trimming pared 3 bases from V and 7 bases from J, leaving 18 bases between. The CDR3 has 16 amino acids. The germline CDR1 and CDR2 sequences are MNHNS and SASEGT. The CDR3 loop reads CASSERQGGPGGELFF. The CDR3 region has the DNA TGTGCCAGCAGTGAGAGGCAGGGCGGGCCCGGCGGGGAGCTGTTTTTT.

The V and J genes are TRBV15 and TRBJ2-5; a weak D match, TRBD1 (6 bases). V was pared by 2 bases and J by 0 bases, with 7 bases between. The CDR3 covers 14 residues. CDR1 is LNHNV, CDR2 YYDKDF, per germline (reference sequence). The CDR3 sequence: CATSRRGYQETQYF. CDR3 DNA sequence: TGTGCCACCAGCAGAAGGGGGTACCAAGAGACCCAGTACTTC.

In this sample, this clonotype turned up a few times. The V and J genes are TRBV28 and TRBJ2-6, with D hard to call. The V end lost 1 base, the J end lost 2 bases, and 9 bases lay between the germline ends. The CDR3 runs 16 residues. Germline lookup yields CDR1 MDHEN and CDR2 SYDVKM. CDR3 loop: CASSLLAGTGANVLTF. The CDR3 bases are TGTGCCAGCAGTTTATTGGCTGGGACTGGGGCCAACGTCCTGACTTTC. The full variable domain, its missing parts supplied by reference TRBV28 and TRBJ2-6, is DVKVTQSSRYLVKRTGEKVFLECVQDMDHENMFWYRQDPGLGLRLIYFSYDVKMKEKGDIPEGYSVSREKKERFSLILESASTNQTSMYLCASSLLAGTGANVLTFGAGSRLTVL.

This clonotype turned up a few times. The rearrangement links TRBV29-1 to TRBJ2-3; possible D gene TRBD2, 5 bases. The germline V and J ends were trimmed by 1 base and 5 bases, with 10 bases remaining between them. This CDR3 contains 13 residues. Germline V gene sequence: CDR1 SQVTM, CDR2 ANQGSEA. The CDR3 protein is CSVEGRFEDTQYF. CDR3 bases: TGCAGCGTTGAAGGGAGGTTCGAAGATACGCAGTATTTT.

This clonotype was detected only a few times. The chain uses TRBV4-3 and TRBJ1-1; no clear D. Trimming took 0 bases from V and 4 from J, leaving 12 bases between them. In germline, CDR1 is LGHNA, CDR2 YSLEER. The CDR3 has 15 residues. CDR3 amino acids: CASSQDLGVGTEAFF. The CDR3 coding sequence is TGCGCCAGCAGCCAAGATCTGGGTGTCGGCACTGAAGCTTTCTTT.